The 23 T cell receptor beta chains in this list originate from one sample, sequenced in a study of radiotherapy plus CTLA-4 blockade in lung cancer. Sequenced by immunoSEQ multiplex PCR; TCRdb stores in-frame clones only, minus some. The sample carries some 70,000 clones, 65% to 80% recorded once. The sample was peripheral blood, taken from a patient treated with radiotherapy plus ipilimumab. These receptors were obtained from a human donor with non-small cell lung cancer who had a complete response to radiotherapy plus ipilimumab.

The rearrangement uses TRBV27 and TRBJ2-2, with 10 bases that match TRBD1. CDR1 and CDR2 from the germline V gene are MNHEY and SMNVEV (reference sequence). There are 15 residues in the CDR3. V was clipped by 3 bases and J by 4 bases; unmatched bases: 2. CDR3 in amino acids: CASSFGTGATGELFF. The CDR3, as DNA: TGTGCCAGCAGTTTTGGGACAGGGGCCACCGGGGAGCTGTTTTTT.

The V gene is TRBV5-1, the J gene TRBJ2-5; 9 bases fit TRBD2. Per the germline V gene, CDR1 is SGHRS and CDR2 is YFSETQ. The CDR3 spans 18 residues. V dropped 2 bases and J dropped 7; count of bases not matched to a gene: 18. The CDR3, as DNA: TGCGCCAGCAGCTTCGGGATGGGGACTAGCAAAACCAGGGTGACCCAGTACTTC. Translated, it gives CASSFGMGTSKTRVTQYF.

This clone was detected once. The genes are TRBV7-2 and TRBJ2-5; D may match TRBD1 or TRBD2 (5 bases each). Germline CDR1 is SGHTA and CDR2 is FQGNSA. V was cut by 5 bases and J by 5 bases, with 18 bases left in between. CDR3 size: 15 residues. The CDR3 DNA reads TGTGCCAGCAGCCGAACCGGGACCCCACGTGAGACCCAGTACTTC. This translates into CASSRTGTPRETQYF. The full variable domain, rest sourced from reference TRBV7-2 and TRBJ2-5, is GAGVSQSPSNKVTEKGKDVELRCDPISGHTALYWYRQSLGQGLEFLIYFQGNSAPDKSGLPSDRFSAERTGGSVSTLTIQRTQQEDSAVYLCASSRTGTPRETQYFGPGTRLLVL.

The chain recombines TRBV27 with TRBJ1-5; TRBD1 matches at 8 bases. Per germline, CDR1 MNHEY and CDR2 SMNVEV (reference sequence). The trim removed 8 bases at V and 4 bases at J, leaving 7 bases unmatched. The CDR3 runs 14 residues. CDR3 residues: CASRAGQVNQPQHF. The DNA of the CDR3 is TGTGCCAGCCGTGCGGGACAGGTAAATCAGCCCCAGCATTTT.

The rearrangement joins TRBV28 to TRBJ2-4; D possibly uses TRBD1 or TRBD2 (5 bases each). Germline-derived CDR1 and CDR2 are MDHEN and SYDVKM. This CDR3 has 16 residues. V was shortened by 5 bases and J by 8 bases, with 22 bases between the two germline ends. CDR3 DNA sequence: TGTGCCAGCAGTCTCTCCGGGACGATGACGACCGACATTCAGTACTTC. Residues: CASSLSGTMTTDIQYF.

The chain combines TRBV6-1 with TRBJ1-1, with 7 bases fitting TRBD1. There are 13 residues in the CDR3. Germline CDR1 and CDR2: MNHNS and SASEGT. V dropped 1 base and J dropped 6; count of bases not matched to a gene: 2. The CDR3 bases are TGTGCCAGCAGTGAAGAGGGGGCCGCTGAAGCTTTCTTT. Residues: CASSEEGAAEAFF.

The chain combines TRBV6-1 with TRBJ1-3; 10 bases are shared with TRBD1. This CDR3 has 16 amino acids. After removal of 0 bases from V and 2 bases from J, the junction contained 1 base not matched to a gene. CDR1 and CDR2 from the germline V gene are MNHNS and SASEGT. CDR3 sequence reads: CASSEAGTGAGNTIYF. Written as DNA, the CDR3 is TGTGCCAGCAGTGAAGCCGGGACAGGGGCTGGAAACACCATATATTTT.

This chain connects TRBV7-9 to TRBJ2-1; 9 nucleotides match TRBD2. Germline CDR1 reads SEHNR; CDR2 reads FQNEAQ (reference sequence). After removal of 5 bases from V and 7 bases from J, the junction contained 9 bases not matched to a gene. The CDR3 covers 15 residues. The CDR3 region has the DNA TGTGCCAGCAGCCAATTAGCGGGAGCCGGGAATGAGCAGTTCTTC. Protein sequence: CASSQLAGAGNEQFF.

The J gene is TRBJ2-5, the V gene TRBV7-2; TRBD2 might be the D (6 bases). The CDR3 covers 14 residues. The germline V gene has CDR1 SGHTA and CDR2 FQGNSA. Deletions cut 1 base from V and 5 bases from J, with 11 bases between. Here the CDR3 DNA reads TGTGCCAGCAGCTTAGGCCCAGGGAGGGAGACCCAGTACTTC. Protein product: CASSLGPGRETQYF.

The chain combines TRBV11-2 with TRBJ1-2; no clear D. V shed 5 bases and J shed 2 bases, with 9 bases lying between them. This CDR3 has 13 residues. Germline-derived CDR1 and CDR2 are SGHAT and FQNNGV. This chain's CDR3 is CASSPTMNYGYTF. The CDR3 nucleotides are TGTGCCAGCAGCCCAACAATGAACTATGGCTACACCTTC.

CDR3 region: CASHDNFQNTEAFF. The CDR3, as DNA: TGTGCCTCCCATGATAATTTCCAGAACACTGAAGCTTTCTTT. The J gene is TRBJ1-1, the V gene TRBV19; D gene uncertain. CDR3 length: 14 amino acids. Per germline, CDR1 LNHDA and CDR2 SQIVND (reference sequence). V lost 11 bases and J 1 base, leaving 17 bases between the germline ends.

The chain uses TRBV2 and TRBJ1-1; possible D gene TRBD1, 6 bases. CDR3 length: 14 residues. V lost 4 bases, J lost 4 bases, and 13 bases lay in between. The germline V gene has CDR1 SNHLY and CDR2 FYNNEI. Here the CDR3 DNA reads TGTGCCAGCAGTGTAGGGGGGGGTGGCACTGAAGCTTTCTTT. Translated: CASSVGGGGTEAFF.

The chain has TRBV7-8 and TRBJ2-5; 7 bases align to TRBD2. Germline V gene lookup returns CDR1 SGHVS and CDR2 FQNEAQ. This CDR3 region has 18 residues. V trimming: 4 bases; J trimming: 5 bases; junction bases outside the gene matches: 19. The CDR3 DNA reads as TGTGCCAGCAGCTCCCTCTTCGGGGAGGGGCCGCGGGGGGAGACCCAGTACTTC. Its translation is CASSSLFGEGPRGETQYF.

This clone was recorded a few times. The J gene is TRBJ1-5, the V gene TRBV27; D uncertain. Between the trimmed V and J ends, which lost 3 bases and 0 bases, there was a span of 9 bases. The CDR3 spans 15 residues. Per germline, CDR1 MNHEY and CDR2 SMNVEV (reference sequence). CDR3 sequence reads: CASSFRGNSNQPQHF. The CDR3 bases are TGTGCCAGCAGTTTCAGAGGGAATAGCAATCAGCCCCAGCATTTT.

The genes are TRBV5-1 and TRBJ2-1, with 9 bases that match TRBD2. The germline V gene has CDR1 SGHRS and CDR2 YFSETQ. The length of the CDR3 is 16 residues. V was pared by 4 bases and J by 9 bases, with 14 bases of the junction left unmatched. CDR3 residues: CASSPWPSGVTGEQFF. The CDR3 DNA follows: TGCGCCAGCAGCCCTTGGCCTAGCGGGGTCACAGGTGAGCAGTTCTTC.

The chain is built from TRBV6-1 and TRBJ1-1, with D tentatively TRBD1 (5 bases). The V gene's germline CDR1 is MNHNS and CDR2 SASEGT. The CDR3 length is 14 residues. Trimming left V 7 bases short and J 4 bases short, with 16 bases between. CDR3: CASKTDMGSTEAFF. DNA of the CDR3: TGTGCCAGCAAAACGGACATGGGGAGCACTGAAGCTTTCTTT.

In its sample, this clone was seen a few times. The chain uses TRBV30 and TRBJ1-5, with D uncertain. The CDR3 is 13 residues long. V was shortened by 3 bases and J by 0 bases, with 6 bases between the two germline ends. The germline V gene has CDR1 GTSNPN and CDR2 SVGIG (reference sequence). CDR3 nucleotides: TGTGCCTGGAGCGCATTTAGCAATCAGCCCCAGCATTTT. Translation gives CAWSAFSNQPQHF.

This rearrangement joins TRBV10-2 to TRBJ1-2, with D possibly TRBD1 on 5 matching bases. V was trimmed by 9 bases and J by 5 bases, leaving 19 bases between them. The CDR3 is made up of 14 amino acids. CDR1 WSHSY and CDR2 SAAADI come from the germline V gene. CDR3 sequence (DNA): TGCGCCAGTACCACATCCACAGGTACTTATGGCTACACCTTC. Translating it yields CASTTSTGTYGYTF.

The chain employs TRBV5-1 and TRBJ1-5; tentative D call: TRBD1 (5 bases). In germline, CDR1 is SGHRS, CDR2 YFSETQ. This CDR3 spans 14 amino acids. Trimming left V 0 bases short and J 7 bases short, with 11 bases between. The CDR3 is CASSLAAGTQPQHF. The CDR3 DNA sequence: TGCGCCAGCAGCTTGGCCGCAGGGACCCAGCCCCAGCATTTT.

The chain couples TRBV2 to TRBJ1-2; D may be TRBD1 (5 bases). The CDR3 covers 14 residues. Germline assignment: CDR1 SNHLY and CDR2 FYNNEI. V was pared by 3 bases and J by 4 bases, with 12 bases between. DNA for the CDR3: TGTGCCAGCAGTGACAGGGCAGTTAGCTATGGCTACACCTTC. It translates to CASSDRAVSYGYTF.

This clone was picked up one time. V and J are TRBV2 and TRBJ2-7; 13 bases line up with TRBD2. CDR3 length equals 16 residues. Germline-derived CDR1 and CDR2 are SNHLY and FYNNEI. V shed 4 bases, J shed 5 bases, and the junction held 8 bases outside the gene matches. The CDR3 loop is CASSGLAGGFPHEQYV. The CDR3 DNA sequence: TGTGCCAGCAGTGGACTAGCGGGAGGCTTCCCCCACGAGCAGTACGTC.

CDR3 bases: TGCGCCAGCAGCTGGGGCGGGAGGACAGATACGCAGTATTTT. This translates into CASSWGGRTDTQYF. The chain recombines TRBV5-1 with TRBJ2-3, with 8 bases lining up with TRBD2. J lost 3 bases, V lost 3 bases, and 3 bases had no gene match. Germline loops: CDR1 SGHRS, CDR2 YFSETQ. This CDR3 comprises 14 residues.

This clone has just a few counts. The chain combines TRBV28 with TRBJ1-2; no clear D. Trimming pared 5 bases from V and 5 bases from J, leaving 3 bases between. Germline assignment: CDR1 MDHEN and CDR2 SYDVKM. This CDR3 has 10 residues. The CDR3 bases are TGTGCCAGCAGTGGATATGGCTACACCTTC. Translation: CASSGYGYTF.